Each of the 24 T cell receptor beta chains below was sequenced from the same sample in a study of response to subunit inactivated influenza vaccine. TCRdb re-derived calls from the RT-PCR reads in MiXCR, one entry per CDR3 protein. The profile shows hundreds of thousands of distinct CDR3 sequences, around 20% of them singletons. The sequencing used PBMCs from blood, collected roughly 5 days after vaccination. Every receptor here comes from a man in his forties or fifties who received an inactivated influenza vaccine.

The gene calls are TRBV7-9 and TRBJ2-4; D may correspond to TRBD1 or TRBD2 (5 bases each). This CDR3 contains 17 residues. Trimming pared 3 bases from V and 8 bases from J, leaving 23 bases between. CDR1 and CDR2 (germline): SEHNR, FQNEAQ (reference sequence). For the CDR3, the DNA is TGTGCCAGCAGCTTCGGGACGGGAACTTCTAAAGGGGACATTCAGTACTTC. Translation gives CASSFGTGTSKGDIQYF.

The chain employs TRBV20-1 and TRBJ2-5; possibly TRBD1 for D (6 bases). V was cut by 5 bases and J by 2 bases, with 15 bases left in between. CDR1 DFQATT and CDR2 SNEGSKA come from the germline V gene (reference sequence). This CDR3 contains 14 residues. The CDR3 bases are TGCAGTGCTCCCGAGGGGCAGGGGCAAGAGACCCAGTACTTC. The encoded protein is CSAPEGQGQETQYF.

The rearrangement links TRBV27 to TRBJ2-7, with D perhaps matching TRBD2 (6 bases). V lost 4 bases and J 2 bases, leaving 18 bases between the germline ends. The CDR3 has 16 residues. From germline, CDR1 is MNHEY and CDR2 SMNVEV (reference sequence). CDR3 residues: CASSWGGGALPYEQYF. In nucleotides, the CDR3 is TGTGCCAGCAGTTGGGGAGGAGGGGCGCTTCCCTACGAGCAGTACTTC.

This clonotype was recorded a few times. The chain has TRBV21-1 and TRBJ2-1; no check of the table's D call, TRBD1, against the DNA was made. TRBV21-1 counts as a pseudogene. The CDR3 runs to 15 residues. The CDR3 spells CATHSRQGAYNEQFF. In DNA form, the CDR3 reads TGTGCCACCCATTCGAGACAGGGGGCTTACAATGAGCAGTTCTTC.

This clonotype was counted only a few times. V is TRBV5-6 and J is TRBJ2-7; D gene ambiguous. The CDR3 sequence is 13 residues long. Germline V CDR1 and CDR2: SGHDT, YYEEEE. V lost 1 base, J lost 3 bases, and 8 bases lay in between. This CDR3 is CASSLMAIYEQYF. The CDR3 coding sequence is TGTGCCAGCAGCTTGATGGCTATCTACGAGCAGTACTTC.

This clonotype was found a few times. This CDR3 is CASSQDLGAGELFF. The CDR3 nucleotides read TGCGCCAGCAGCCAAGATTTGGGAGCCGGGGAGCTGTTTTTT. The V gene is TRBV4-3, the J gene TRBJ2-2; possible D gene TRBD2, 5 bases. V was cut by 0 bases and J by 6 bases, with 8 bases left in between. CDR1 is LGHNA and CDR2 is YSLEER in the germline V gene. The CDR3 length is 14 residues.

This clonotype appeared a few times. The gene calls are TRBV9 and TRBJ2-7; 7 bases match TRBD1. V lost 4 bases to trimming and J lost 6 bases; unmatched junction nucleotides: 13. In germline, CDR1 is SGDLS, CDR2 YYNGEE. The CDR3 is made up of 15 amino acids. Written as DNA, the CDR3 is TGTGCCAGCAGCCTCGAGCAGGAAGGGGGCGCCGAGCAGTACTTC. Translated, it gives CASSLEQEGGAEQYF.

For this clonotype: A much larger clone lies a single base off, so this may be a read error. Here the CDR3 reads CASSRDPNTEAFF. In nucleotides, the CDR3 is TGTGCCAGCAGCCGGGACCCGAACACTGAAGCTTTCTTT. This rearrangement joins TRBV12-3 or TRBV12-4 to TRBJ1-1, with D possibly matching TRBD1 (5 bases). With 6 bases removed from V and 1 base from J, the gap between germline ends came to 9 bases. The length of the CDR3 is 13 residues.

This clonotype has only a few counts. The rearrangement joins TRBV5-5 to TRBJ2-4, with D hard to call. This CDR3 contains 15 residues. The germline CDR1 and CDR2 sequences are SGHKS and YYEKEE (reference sequence). Trimming took off 1 base at V and 1 base at J, with 9 bases between the two ends. CDR3 coding DNA: TGTGCCAGCAGCTTGATTGGGATTGCCAAAAACATTCAGTACTTC. Amino acids: CASSLIGIAKNIQYF.

This clonotype was recorded many times. J is TRBJ2-3 and V is TRBV7-2; D gene ambiguous. With 0 bases removed from V and 5 bases from J, the gap between germline ends came to 12 bases. Germline CDR1 reads SGHTA; CDR2 reads FQGNSA. This CDR3 is 15 amino acids long. The CDR3: CASSLAGLDGDTQYF. The CDR3 DNA is TGTGCCAGCAGCTTAGCAGGGTTGGATGGAGATACGCAGTATTTT.

This clonotype showed up just a few times. CDR3 amino acids: CASSFEYRAYEQYF. The CDR3 DNA follows: TGTGCCAGCAGCTTCGAGTACAGGGCGTACGAGCAGTACTTC. V usage is TRBV7-8 and J usage is TRBJ2-7, with a tentative D call TRBD1 (6 bases). CDR1 and CDR2 (germline): SGHVS, FQNEAQ. Trimming took off 3 bases at V and 4 bases at J, with 13 bases between the two ends. This CDR3 is built from 14 residues.

The chain joins TRBV20-1 to TRBJ2-7; D may correspond to TRBD1 or TRBD2 (5 bases each). CDR3 size: 17 residues. Germline CDR1 and CDR2: DFQATT and SNEGSKA (reference sequence). Trimming took off 0 bases at V and 2 bases at J, with 20 bases between the two ends. In nucleotides, the CDR3 is TGCAGTGCTAGAGATCTTTCCCTTGTGGGACCCCCCTACGAGCAGTACTTC. Its translation is CSARDLSLVGPPYEQYF.

V and J are TRBV7-2 and TRBJ2-3; D gene uncertain. The germline V gene encodes CDR1 SGHTA and CDR2 FQGNSA. This CDR3 has 15 residues. The V and J ends lost 0 bases and 0 bases respectively, with 7 bases between them. The CDR3 region has the DNA TGTGCCAGCAGCTTAGCACAGTTTAGCACAGATACGCAGTATTTT. This gives the protein CASSLAQFSTDTQYF. The whole variable domain, remainder taken from reference TRBV7-2 and TRBJ2-3, is GAGVSQSPSNKVTEKGKDVELRCDPISGHTALYWYRQSLGQGLEFLIYFQGNSAPDKSGLPSDRFSAERTGGSVSTLTIQRTQQEDSAVYLCASSLAQFSTDTQYFGPGTRLTVL.

This clonotype occurred many times. The chain carries TRBV29-1 and TRBJ2-7; D is possibly TRBD1 (5 bases). Trimming took 3 bases from V and 4 from J, leaving 13 bases between them. This CDR3 has 13 residues. CDR1 SQVTM and CDR2 ANQGSEA come from the germline V gene. The CDR3 here is CSVEADNVYEQYF. CDR3 sequence (DNA): TGCAGCGTTGAGGCGGACAACGTATACGAGCAGTACTTC.

In this sample, this clonotype turned up once. This sequence joins TRBV15 and TRBJ2-5; weak D call: TRBD2 (5 bases). CDR3 length equals 15 residues. V shed 6 bases and J shed 1 base, with 15 bases lying between them. Germline CDR1 is LNHNV and CDR2 is YYDKDF (reference sequence). CDR3 residues: CATRGVRRAQETQYF. As DNA, the CDR3 is TGTGCCACCAGGGGAGTCCGAAGAGCCCAAGAGACCCAGTACTTC. Full variable domain (remainder filled in from reference TRBV15 and TRBJ2-5): DAMVIQNPRYQVTQFGKPVTLSCSQTLNHNVMYWYQQKSSQAPKLLFHYYDKDFNNEADTPDNFQSRRPNTSFCFLDIRSPGLGDTAMYLCATRGVRRAQETQYFGPGTRLLVL.

The rearrangement joins TRBV4-3 to TRBJ2-1; D is perhaps TRBD1 or TRBD2 (5 bases each). The germline V and J ends were trimmed by 7 bases and 9 bases, with 16 bases remaining between them. CDR1 is LGHNA, CDR2 YSLEER, per germline. This CDR3 contains 13 residues. As DNA, the CDR3 is TGCGCCAGCAACCAGTCGGAGAGGGGTGAGCAGTTCTTC. Translation gives CASNQSERGEQFF.

The V call is TRBV6-6, the J call TRBJ1-1; D is unclear. Trimming removed 5 bases from V and 4 bases from J, with 8 bases in between. Germline loops: CDR1 MNHNY, CDR2 SVGAGI (reference sequence). The CDR3 extends over 12 amino acids. The CDR3 reads CASSITGTEAFF. The CDR3 DNA is TGTGCCAGCAGTATCACTGGCACTGAAGCTTTCTTT.

This clonotype appeared many times. The genes are TRBV9 and TRBJ2-3, with TRBD2 identical over 8 bases. This CDR3 spans 14 amino acids. Germline loops: CDR1 SGDLS, CDR2 YYNGEE. V shed 6 bases, J shed 4 bases, and the junction held 7 bases outside the gene matches. The CDR3: CASNPAGGADTQYF. Written as DNA, the CDR3 is TGTGCCAGCAACCCCGCGGGGGGTGCAGATACGCAGTATTTT.

In this sample, this clonotype turned up many times. V is TRBV5-1 and J is TRBJ2-7; 10 bases line up with TRBD1. V shed 4 bases and J 5 bases; nucleotides not matched to a gene: 6. Germline loops: CDR1 SGHRS, CDR2 YFSETQ. The CDR3 is 14 residues long. The CDR3 DNA reads TGCGCCAGCAGCGAAAGACAGGGGGCGGACGAGCAGTACTTC. This encodes CASSERQGADEQYF.

The chain uses TRBV12-3 or TRBV12-4 and TRBJ2-2; no clear D. V was clipped by 6 bases and J by 5 bases, with 19 bases between them. The CDR3 runs 16 residues. CDR3 DNA sequence: TGTGCCAGCAGGGCCCTTCGTTGGGGTTTTACCGGGGAGCTGTTTTTT. Encoded protein: CASRALRWGFTGELFF.

This clonotype was seen repeatedly, ten times or more. The rearrangement uses TRBV29-1 and TRBJ2-5, with a weak D call TRBD2 (6 bases). The germline gives CDR1 SQVTM, CDR2 ANQGSEA. V was cut by 3 bases and J by 5 bases, with 19 bases left in between. The CDR3 consists of 15 residues. CDR3 residues: CSVEIAGRLGETQYF. The CDR3 DNA reads as TGCAGCGTTGAGATTGCCGGGAGACTCGGTGAGACCCAGTACTTC.

This clonotype was counted only a few times. J is TRBJ2-4 and V is TRBV20-1; TRBD2 aligns across 7 bases. Germline V gives CDR1 DFQATT, CDR2 SNEGSKA (reference sequence). The V and J ends lost 5 bases and 1 base, in that order; junction bases with no gene match: 11. This CDR3 has 16 amino acids. CDR3 coding DNA: TGCAGTGCTGGAAAGGCGGGGGTACTCGCCAAAAACATTCAGTACTTC. Its protein product is CSAGKAGVLAKNIQYF.

The chain uses TRBV7-2 and TRBJ1-2, with D unresolved. The germline V gene encodes CDR1 SGHTA and CDR2 FQGNSA. This CDR3 comprises 15 residues. V was clipped by 1 base and J by 2 bases, with 11 bases between them. This chain's CDR3 is CASSLGSVVNYGYTF. In DNA form, the CDR3 reads TGTGCCAGCAGCTTAGGGTCAGTGGTAAACTATGGCTACACCTTC.

This clonotype showed up just a few times. This chain joins TRBV12-3 or TRBV12-4 and TRBJ2-7; D perhaps matches TRBD1 (6 bases). V was shortened by 6 bases and J by 4 bases, with 16 bases between the two germline ends. This CDR3 is 14 amino acids long. CDR3 residues: CASREQGGAYEQYF. In DNA form, the CDR3 reads TGTGCCAGCAGGGAACAGGGTGGGGCATACGAGCAGTACTTC.